Reported below is one T cell receptor beta chain. Recruits, aged 18 to 89 years, lived in about two dozen US areas. This record comes from a study of blood T cell repertoires in COVID-19. The wider study: Italy, Spain and the United States were the sources of the convalescent and acute COVID-19 samples.

TCRdb's copy holds only in-frame clones and misses some; the assay was immunoSEQ multiplex PCR. The table shows some 160,000 clones, with about 85% occurring only once. V gave up 4 bases and J gave up 3 bases, with 13 bases separating them. Germline loops: CDR1 ENHRY, CDR2 SYGVKD. The CDR3 is made up of 14 amino acids. The sample comprised PBMCs or T cells enriched from blood (not recorded which). The clonotype comes from a woman aged 40 to 50 who had recovered from COVID-19. The gene calls are TRBV10-3 and TRBJ2-7, with a weak D call TRBD1 (6 bases). Here the CDR3 DNA reads TGTGCCATCAGTGGATCCGGACAGAACTACGAGCAGTACTTC. Amino acids: CAISGSGQNYEQYF.